This TCR beta chain derives from a study of blood T cell repertoires in COVID-19. Study-wide background: COVID-19 samples from acute and convalescent phases originated in the United States, Italy and Spain.

The V gene lost 0 bases and the J gene lost 0 bases, with 9 bases spanning the gap. The CDR3 length is 16 residues. Germline V gene sequence: CDR1 ENHRY, CDR2 SYGVKD. Authors' data handling: Using reference gene primer amplification, nucleated cell counts were estimated. The table came from immunoSEQ multiplex PCR; TCRdb's copy has only in-frame clones and leaves some out. The V and J calls and clone size were taken over from that table, and D and trimming were inferred from the DNA. This table has roughly 86,000 clones, 80% to 85% appearing once. The chain recombines TRBV10-3 with TRBJ1-3; D remains unclear. The receptor comes from a man in his 60s with acute or convalescent COVID-19. The sequenced sample consisted of peripheral blood. As DNA, the CDR3 is TGTGCCATCAGTGAGTCCGACAAGAGCTCTGGAAACACCATATATTTT. Protein product: CAISESDKSSGNTIYF.